These T cell receptor beta chains were read from a single sample in a study of blood T cell repertoires in COVID-19. The repertoire was sequenced with immunoSEQ multiplex PCR; TCRdb's copy has only in-frame clones and lacks some. The sample has over 250,000 clones; approximately 84% are singletons. The material sequenced was peripheral blood. The origin of the receptors is a human donor with COVID-19, enrolled during active disease. The donor label of this sample is uncertain. Each CDR3 is given with its conserved first and last residue. Fields, in order: CDR3 DNA, CDR3 protein, J gene, V gene, clone size, D gene. D genes are given only for firm matches. Only part of the rows carry a size: once, few, many, or a class if the clone is expanded.

DNA: TGTGCCAGCAAGGGGAATCGGGCCGAAAAACTGTTTTTT
CDR3: CASKGNRAEKLFF
J: TRBJ1-4
V: TRBV6-5
size: .
D: .

DNA: TGTGCCAGCAGCCAAGGGGGGACTAGCGGGAAGCTAGATACGCAGTATTTT
CDR3: CASSQGGTSGKLDTQYF
J: TRBJ2-3
V: TRBV4-2
size: once
D: TRBD2

DNA: TGTGCCATCTCGACAGAGCAGTTTAATTCACCCCTCCACTTT
CDR3: CAISTEQFNSPLHF
J: TRBJ1-6
V: TRBV28
size: .
D: .

DNA: TGTGCCAGCAGTTACTCGGCGGGGGTCGACGGCTACACCTTC
CDR3: CASSYSAGVDGYTF
J: TRBJ1-2
V: TRBV6-6
size: .
D: .

DNA: TGCGCCAGCAGCCCCAGTAGGGCGGGAGAAGGAGAGACCCAGTACTTC
CDR3: CASSPSRAGEGETQYF
J: TRBJ2-5
V: TRBV5-1
size: .
D: TRBD2

DNA: TGTGCCATCAGTGAGGGGCCAGGGAACCAGCCCCAGCATTTT
CDR3: CAISEGPGNQPQHF
J: TRBJ1-5
V: TRBV10-3
size: .
D: .

DNA: TGTGCCAGCAGTGGAAGGGGGCGGCTAGAGACCCAGTACTTC
CDR3: CASSGRGRLETQYF
J: TRBJ2-5
V: TRBV28
size: .
D: TRBD1

DNA: TGTGCCAGCAGAGCCCCACAGGGGGGGGCCTACAATGAGCAGTTCTTC
CDR3: CASRAPQGGAYNEQFF
J: TRBJ2-1
V: TRBV2
size: .
D: .

DNA: TGTGCCAGCAGCCCGGACAGATTTGAGACCCAGTACTTC
CDR3: CASSPDRFETQYF
J: TRBJ2-5
V: TRBV5-4
size: once
D: .

DNA: TGTGCCAGCAGCTTAGCGCTAGGCAGCGAGACCCAGTACTTC
CDR3: CASSLALGSETQYF
J: TRBJ2-5
V: TRBV7-2
size: .
D: .

DNA: TGTGCCAGCAGCGAGGGTGAGGTCACTAAAGCTTTCTTT
CDR3: CASSEGEVTKAFF
J: TRBJ1-1
V: TRBV6-5
size: .
D: .

DNA: TGCGCCAGCAGCTTTGATGGGGGGGCGGACACCGGGGAGCTGTTTTTT
CDR3: CASSFDGGADTGELFF
J: TRBJ2-2
V: TRBV5-1
size: few
D: .

DNA: TGTGCCAGCAGTTTATGGGGGGGCATCGGGGAGCTGTTTTTT
CDR3: CASSLWGGIGELFF
J: TRBJ2-2
V: TRBV27
size: .
D: .

DNA: TGTGCCAGTAGTCCTCGGACAGGAACGAGCTATGGCTACACCTTC
CDR3: CASSPRTGTSYGYTF
J: TRBJ1-2
V: TRBV19
size: .
D: TRBD1

DNA: TGTGCCAGTAGTATAGGGTTAGCGGGAGGGCCCGCCCCATGGCCAGATACGCAGTATTTT
CDR3: CASSIGLAGGPAPWPDTQYF
J: TRBJ2-3
V: TRBV19
size: .
D: TRBD2

DNA: TGTGCCAGCAGCTTCGACAGGGGGCGAGGGCCCCAGCATTTT
CDR3: CASSFDRGRGPQHF
J: TRBJ1-5
V: TRBV7-2
size: few
D: TRBD1

DNA: TGTGCCAGTAGTAGTACAGGCCAAGAGACCCAGTACTTC
CDR3: CASSSTGQETQYF
J: TRBJ2-5
V: TRBV19
size: .
D: .

DNA: TGTGCCAGCAGCCCCCGGTCCGGGGGGAGCAATGAGCAGTTCTTC
CDR3: CASSPRSGGSNEQFF
J: TRBJ2-1
V: TRBV11-2
size: .
D: TRBD2

DNA: TGTGCCAGCAGCGTAGGGCTGTCCTACAATGAGCAGTTCTTC
CDR3: CASSVGLSYNEQFF
J: TRBJ2-1
V: TRBV9
size: .
D: .

DNA: TGTGCCAGCAGTCGGGACACGGCTCTGTACGAGCAGTACTTC
CDR3: CASSRDTALYEQYF
J: TRBJ2-7
V: TRBV2
size: .
D: .

DNA: TGCGCCAGCAGCCCGTCAGGGGGAAACACCATATATTTT
CDR3: CASSPSGGNTIYF
J: TRBJ1-3
V: TRBV5-1
size: .
D: .

DNA: TGTGCCAGCAGACGGGCCCCAGACAGCCTAACCTACGAGCAGTACTTC
CDR3: CASRRAPDSLTYEQYF
J: TRBJ2-7
V: TRBV27
size: .
D: .

DNA: TGCAGCGTTGGGCTAGCGCCGGGGGAGCAGTACTTC
CDR3: CSVGLAPGEQYF
J: TRBJ2-7
V: TRBV29-1
size: .
D: .

DNA: TGTGCCAGCAGCCTTCTCGCAGGGGCGGAAGCTTTCTTT
CDR3: CASSLLAGAEAFF
J: TRBJ1-1
V: TRBV3-1/TRBV3-2
size: .
D: .

DNA: TGTGCCAGTAGTCGACAGGGCGACACTGAAGCTTTCTTT
CDR3: CASSRQGDTEAFF
J: TRBJ1-1
V: TRBV19
size: .
D: TRBD1

DNA: TGTGCCAGCAGCCCAAACGGCGGCGCCTGGGGCTACACCTTC
CDR3: CASSPNGGAWGYTF
J: TRBJ1-2
V: TRBV7-3
size: .
D: .

DNA: TGTGCCAGCAGCTTTCCCAGACAGGGGGGCACCGGGGAGCTGTTTTTT
CDR3: CASSFPRQGGTGELFF
J: TRBJ2-2
V: TRBV7-8
size: .
D: TRBD1

DNA: TGTGCCAGCAGCTCCGACAGGGACCGCAATCAGCCCCAGCATTTT
CDR3: CASSSDRDRNQPQHF
J: TRBJ1-5
V: TRBV6-5
size: .
D: TRBD1

DNA: TGCGCCAGCAGCTTTAGCGGGGCTAGCACAGATACGCAGTATTTT
CDR3: CASSFSGASTDTQYF
J: TRBJ2-3
V: TRBV5-1
size: .
D: TRBD2

DNA: TGTGCCAGCATCCTCGGGACAGGGGTTTCACCCCTCCACTTT
CDR3: CASILGTGVSPLHF
J: TRBJ1-6
V: TRBV28
size: .
D: TRBD1